The next 30 T cell receptor beta chains were all read from a single sample in a study of blood T cell repertoires in COVID-19. Repertoires were generated with immunoSEQ multiplex PCR, while TCRdb's copy carries only in-frame clones and drops some. The sample has about 46,000 clones, approximately 89% seen once. Specimen: peripheral blood. Source of these receptors: a man aged 50 to 60 with acute or convalescent COVID-19.

The chain joins TRBV4-1 to TRBJ2-7; 9 bases line up with TRBD2. Trimming cost V 4 bases and J 4 bases; bases outside gene matches: 8. Germline values: CDR1 MGHRA, CDR2 YSYEKL. The CDR3 runs to 15 residues. CDR3 nucleotides: TGCGCCAGCAGCCCGGGACTAGCCTTTTCTTACGAGCAGTACTTC. Residues: CASSPGLAFSYEQYF.

This chain connects TRBV21-1 to TRBJ1-1; TRBD1 is taken as the D call from the table, unchecked against the DNA. TRBV21-1 is given as a pseudogene. The CDR3 extends over 16 amino acids. CDR3 protein: CASIRRDRKLSTEAFF. CDR3 sequence (DNA): TGTGCCAGCATCAGACGGGACAGAAAGCTGAGCACTGAAGCTTTCTTT.

This sequence joins TRBV3-1 (or the pseudogene TRBV3-2) and TRBJ2-1; 8 bases are shared with TRBD2. Germline-derived CDR1 and CDR2 are LGHDT and YNNKEL (reference sequence). This CDR3 has 16 residues. V shed 4 bases, J shed 4 bases, and the junction held 9 bases outside the gene matches. CDR3 sequence: CASSPLSAGGYNEQFF. The DNA for the CDR3 is TGTGCCAGCAGCCCCCTGTCGGCGGGGGGATACAATGAGCAGTTCTTC.

This chain joins TRBV3-1 (or the pseudogene TRBV3-2) and TRBJ1-2; no clear D gene. The CDR3 is 14 residues long. Trimming cost V 5 bases and J 7 bases, with 17 bases left between them. Germline CDR1 is LGHDT and CDR2 is YNNKEL (reference sequence). The CDR3 loop reads CASSAAGISPGYTF. The CDR3 bases are TGTGCCAGCAGCGCGGCTGGAATCTCCCCTGGCTACACCTTC.

This clone came up a few times. The chain uses TRBV29-1 and TRBJ1-6; 9 positions agree with TRBD1. The V gene's germline CDR1 is SQVTM and CDR2 ANQGSEA. The CDR3 has 13 residues. V was pared by 7 bases and J by 9 bases, with 7 bases of the junction left unmatched. Here the CDR3 reads CSATQGQGSPLHF. In nucleotides, the CDR3 is TGCAGCGCCACGCAGGGACAGGGTTCACCCCTCCACTTT. The full variable domain, with the rest looked up from reference TRBV29-1 and TRBJ1-6, is SAVISQKPSRDICQRGTSLTIQCQVDSQVTMMFWYRQQPGQSLTLIATANQGSEATYESGFVIDKFPISRPNLTFSTLTVSNMSPEDSSIYLCSATQGQGSPLHFGNGTRLTVT.

The chain carries TRBV12-3 or TRBV12-4 and TRBJ2-1; the match to TRBD1 covers 9 bases. This CDR3 has 11 amino acids. Unmatched junction bases numbered 2, after V lost 5 bases and J lost 12 bases. The CDR3 reads CASSRDRVQFF. In DNA, the CDR3 is TGTGCCAGCAGTAGGGACAGGGTGCAGTTCTTC.

This clone was observed a single time. V and J are TRBV6-5 and TRBJ1-2; perhaps TRBD1 as D (5 bases). Germline CDR1 and CDR2: MNHEY and SVGAGI. The CDR3 covers 13 residues. Trimming shortened V by 2 bases and J by 3 bases, and 7 bases separated the two germline ends. The CDR3 nucleotides are TGTGCCAGCAGTTACGGCAGGGACTATGGCTACACCTTC. Residues: CASSYGRDYGYTF.

This chain connects TRBV27 to TRBJ2-1; 11 bases agree with TRBD2. Germline-derived CDR1 and CDR2 are MNHEY and SMNVEV (reference sequence). The CDR3 totals 14 residues. V shed 5 bases, J shed 5 bases, and the junction held 2 bases outside the gene matches. CDR3 sequence: CASSPGLADNEQFF. As DNA, the CDR3 is TGTGCCAGCAGTCCGGGACTAGCGGACAATGAGCAGTTCTTC.

This CDR3 reads CASSPQGGALGYGYTF. CDR3 nucleotides: TGTGCCAGCTCACCACAGGGAGGGGCCTTGGGCTATGGCTACACCTTC. The chain is built from TRBV18 and TRBJ1-2; tentative D call: TRBD1 (5 bases). Germline V lookup: CDR1 KGHSH, CDR2 LQKENI. The germline V and J ends were trimmed by 1 base and 4 bases, with 16 bases remaining between them. There are 16 residues in the CDR3.

There are a few counts of this clone. The rearrangement links TRBV5-5 to TRBJ1-3; no clear D gene. The CDR3 length is 14 residues. Germline CDR1 SGHKS, CDR2 YYEKEE (reference sequence). The V end was cut by 2 bases, the J end by 0 bases, with 6 bases between. The CDR3, as DNA: TGTGCCAGCAGCTTTGAGGTCTCTGGAAACACCATATATTTT. Translating it yields CASSFEVSGNTIYF. Full variable domain (missing parts from reference TRBV5-5 and TRBJ1-3): DAGVTQSPTHLIKTRGQQVTLRCSPISGHKSVSWYQQVLGQGPQFIFQYYEKEERGRGNFPDRFSARQFPNYSSELNVNALLLGDSALYLCASSFEVSGNTIYFGEGSWLTVV.

J is TRBJ1-2 and V is TRBV29-1; D may be TRBD1 (6 bases). V lost 7 bases to trimming and J lost 2 bases, with 11 bases between them. CDR1 and CDR2 (germline): SQVTM, ANQGSEA. The CDR3 is made up of 12 amino acids. The CDR3 DNA reads as TGCAGCGCAGAAGGACAGAACTATGGCTACACCTTC. Translation: CSAEGQNYGYTF.

The chain carries TRBV2 and TRBJ1-1; D gene ambiguous. The germline V gene has CDR1 SNHLY and CDR2 FYNNEI. The CDR3 has 11 residues. V lost 6 bases to trimming and J lost 8 bases, with 10 bases between them. The DNA for the CDR3 is TGTGCCAGCAGAGATACAGTCGAAGCTTTCTTT. It translates to CASRDTVEAFF.

This clone was found once. The J gene is TRBJ1-1, the V gene TRBV6-5; 12 nucleotides match TRBD1. The CDR3 covers 15 residues. Germline trimming cut 6 bases from V and 8 bases from J; bases unmatched to any gene: 10. Germline CDR1 MNHEY, CDR2 SVGAGI. The CDR3 is CASRRDRGLGGEAFF. CDR3 in DNA: TGTGCCAGCAGGCGGGACAGGGGGCTGGGAGGCGAAGCTTTCTTT.

V is TRBV2 and J is TRBJ1-5; 8 positions match TRBD1. Germline trimming cut 6 bases from V and 10 bases from J; bases unmatched to any gene: 11. The CDR3 spans 14 residues. Germline V gives CDR1 SNHLY, CDR2 FYNNEI. Here the CDR3 DNA reads TGTGCCAGCAGCGACAGGGGTCTTAACCCCCCCCAGCATTTT. It translates to CASSDRGLNPPQHF. Looking up the rest from reference TRBV2 and TRBJ1-5 gives the full variable domain: EPEVTQTPSHQVTQMGQEVILRCVPISNHLYFYWYRQILGQKVEFLVSFYNNEISEKSEIFDDQFSVERPDGSNFTLKIRSTKLEDSAMYFCASSDRGLNPPQHFGDGTRLSIL.

The table lists this clone with a count of one. V and J are TRBV5-1 and TRBJ2-1; 9 positions match TRBD1. J gave up 4 bases and V 0 bases, and 5 bases lay outside the gene matches. The CDR3 has 16 residues. Germline CDR1 and CDR2: SGHRS and YFSETQ. CDR3 amino acids: CASSLDRGRIYNEQFF. Written as DNA, the CDR3 is TGCGCCAGCAGCTTGGACAGGGGGCGGATATACAATGAGCAGTTCTTC.

This CDR3 reads CSASFPPGNHQPQHF. The CDR3 DNA is TGCAGTGCTAGTTTTCCCCCCGGGAATCATCAGCCCCAGCATTTT. V and J are TRBV20-1 and TRBJ1-5; D is undetermined. Trimming stripped 3 bases from V and 5 bases from J, with 17 bases between. Germline assignment: CDR1 DFQATT and CDR2 SNEGSKA (reference sequence). This CDR3 is 15 amino acids long.

V and J are TRBV20-1 and TRBJ1-1; TRBD1 is a possible D gene (5 bases). V lost 3 bases and J 0 bases, leaving 11 bases between the germline ends. The germline CDR1 and CDR2 sequences are DFQATT and SNEGSKA (reference sequence). The CDR3 spans 14 residues. Here the CDR3 reads CSASPMDMNTEAFF. CDR3 sequence (DNA): TGCAGTGCTAGTCCTATGGACATGAACACTGAAGCTTTCTTT.

V usage is TRBV18 and J usage is TRBJ1-2, with 10 bases aligning to TRBD1. Germline V gene lookup returns CDR1 KGHSH and CDR2 LQKENI. The CDR3 extends over 15 amino acids. V lost 0 bases and J lost 5; bases outside the gene matches: 3. CDR3 sequence reads: CASSPPGQGLYGYTF. CDR3 nucleotides: TGTGCCAGCTCACCACCGGGACAGGGGTTATATGGCTACACCTTC.

V gene TRBV7-2 combines with J gene TRBJ2-7; 8 nucleotides match TRBD1. V trimming: 2 bases; J trimming: 6 bases; junction bases outside the gene matches: 21. Germline loops: CDR1 SGHTA, CDR2 FQGNSA. This CDR3 contains 19 residues. The CDR3 here is CASSLKISGIRQGTGEQYF. CDR3 nucleotide sequence: TGTGCCAGCAGCTTAAAGATTAGTGGTATCAGACAGGGGACAGGCGAGCAGTACTTC.

The chain employs TRBV29-1 and TRBJ1-2; the D is unclear. CDR3 length equals 11 residues. Germline CDR1 and CDR2: SQVTM and ANQGSEA. The germline V and J ends were trimmed by 7 bases and 6 bases, with 12 bases remaining between them. The CDR3: CSARRGDGYTF. In DNA form, the CDR3 reads TGCAGCGCTAGGAGAGGCGATGGCTACACCTTC.

The table lists this clone with a count of one. This chain uses TRBV12-5 with TRBJ1-2, with no clear D. Germline V CDR1 and CDR2: LGHNT, FRNRAP. V lost 6 bases and J 5 bases, leaving 22 bases between the germline ends. The CDR3 length is 16 residues. The CDR3 sequence is CASGPYFIPHPYGYTF. The DNA of the CDR3 is TGTGCTAGTGGGCCCTACTTCATTCCCCATCCATATGGCTACACCTTC.

The rearrangement joins TRBV20-1 to TRBJ1-1; D is perhaps TRBD1 (6 bases). Germline CDR1 is DFQATT and CDR2 is SNEGSKA (reference sequence). Trimming removed 6 bases from V and 1 base from J, with 6 bases in between. The CDR3 consists of 11 residues. The CDR3 DNA sequence: TGCAGTGCACAGGGGAACACTGAAGCTTTCTTT. It encodes CSAQGNTEAFF.

CDR3 nucleotides: TGTGCCAGCAGCCTAGACAGGTTTGGTGAAGCTTTCTTT. Protein sequence: CASSLDRFGEAFF. The chain employs TRBV5-4 and TRBJ1-1; perhaps TRBD1 as D (6 bases). Germline V gives CDR1 SGHNT, CDR2 YYREEE (reference sequence). The germline V and J ends were trimmed by 4 bases and 7 bases, with 14 bases remaining between them. The CDR3 covers 13 residues. Combining the CDR3 with reference TRBV5-4 and TRBJ1-1 gives the whole variable domain ETGVTQSPTHLIKTRGQQVTLRCSSQSGHNTVSWYQQALGQGPQFIFQYYREEENGRGNFPPRFSGLQFPNYSSELNVNALELDDSALYLCASSLDRFGEAFFGQGTRLTVV.

The V gene is TRBV7-2, the J gene TRBJ2-2, with 8 nucleotides matching TRBD2. The CDR3 sequence is 16 residues long. The trim removed 6 bases at V and 5 bases at J, leaving 11 bases unmatched. Germline-derived CDR1 and CDR2 are SGHTA and FQGNSA. The chain's CDR3 is CASSTRAGAGTGELFF. The CDR3 bases are TGTGCCAGCAGTACCCGAGCGGGGGCGGGGACCGGGGAGCTGTTTTTT. Full variable domain (rest looked up from reference TRBV7-2 and TRBJ2-2): GAGVSQSPSNKVTEKGKDVELRCDPISGHTALYWYRQSLGQGLEFLIYFQGNSAPDKSGLPSDRFSAERTGGSVSTLTIQRTQQEDSAVYLCASSTRAGAGTGELFFGEGSRLTVL.

This clone has a single count. The chain employs TRBV2 and TRBJ1-3; D perhaps matches TRBD1 (5 bases). Trimming pared 4 bases from V and 4 bases from J, leaving 11 bases between. Germline lookup yields CDR1 SNHLY and CDR2 FYNNEI. The CDR3 length is 14 residues. CDR3 bases: TGTGCCAGCAGTGGGGCAGGGTCGGGAAACACCATATATTTT. It yields the protein CASSGAGSGNTIYF. The complete variable domain, with remaining parts taken from reference TRBV2 and TRBJ1-3, reads EPEVTQTPSHQVTQMGQEVILRCVPISNHLYFYWYRQILGQKVEFLVSFYNNEISEKSEIFDDQFSVERPDGSNFTLKIRSTKLEDSAMYFCASSGAGSGNTIYFGEGSWLTVV.

The table lists this clone with a few counts. V usage is TRBV24-1 and J usage is TRBJ1-5; D is unresolved. Trimming stripped 2 bases from V and 7 bases from J, with 5 bases between. Germline lookup yields CDR1 KGHDR and CDR2 SFDVKD. This CDR3 comprises 12 residues. The DNA for the CDR3 is TGTGCCACCAGTGATTCGACACAGCCCCAGCATTTT. Its protein is CATSDSTQPQHF.

The chain has TRBV6-2 or TRBV6-3 and TRBJ1-2; the D gene is possibly TRBD1 (5 bases). Germline V gene data show CDR1 as MNHEY and CDR2 as SVGEGT. The CDR3 runs to 13 residues. With 4 bases removed from V and 5 bases from J, the gap between germline ends came to 11 bases. The CDR3: CASSSAQEYGYTF. CDR3 bases: TGTGCCAGCAGTTCCGCACAGGAATATGGCTACACCTTC.

This chain connects TRBV2 to TRBJ1-1; unclear D gene. Between the trimmed V and J ends, which lost 7 bases and 4 bases, there was a span of 22 bases. There are 16 residues in the CDR3. Germline V gene sequence: CDR1 SNHLY, CDR2 FYNNEI. CDR3 amino acids: CASKRYPNLLGTEAFF. CDR3 DNA: TGTGCCAGCAAACGGTATCCAAACTTACTCGGCACTGAAGCTTTCTTT. Variable domain in full (rest from reference TRBV2 and TRBJ1-1): EPEVTQTPSHQVTQMGQEVILRCVPISNHLYFYWYRQILGQKVEFLVSFYNNEISEKSEIFDDQFSVERPDGSNFTLKIRSTKLEDSAMYFCASKRYPNLLGTEAFFGQGTRLTVV.

The CDR3 loop reads CASSKGQTYEQYF. The CDR3 DNA sequence: TGTGCCAGCAGCAAGGGACAGACCTACGAGCAGTACTTC. The chain combines TRBV7-6 with TRBJ2-7, with TRBD1 identical over 7 bases. This CDR3 region has 13 residues. Germline V gene sequence: CDR1 SGHVS, CDR2 FNYEAQ. V gave up 5 bases and J gave up 2 bases; unmatched junction bases: 3.

V gene TRBV5-1 combines with J gene TRBJ2-7, with TRBD1 matching over 8 bases. This CDR3 region has 15 residues. J gave up 1 base and V 1 base, and 4 bases lay outside the gene matches. Germline V gives CDR1 SGHRS, CDR2 YFSETQ. The CDR3 DNA is TGCGCCAGCAGCTTGTTGGGACAGGTTTCCTACGAGCAGTACTTC. Its translation is CASSLLGQVSYEQYF.